The 8 T cell receptor beta chains reported below all come from one sample, sequenced in a study of T cell changes during pregnancy in multiple sclerosis (dated by TCRdb to the late 2010s). Receptors were amplified or captured by the immunoSEQ multiplex PCR assay. The clones in this table, taken by TCRdb from immuneACCESS, are in-frame only. Not every clone is retained; where verified, under half of the shortfall comes from an unresolved V gene, and the cause of the rest is unknown. The sample data list around 60,000 clones, and just under 95% of these were observed just once. The top ten clones comprise more than 1.2% of the sample. The starting material was peripheral blood, obtained in the second trimester of pregnancy. The receptors derive from a female donor with multiple sclerosis, enrolled in a pregnancy study.

This chain connects TRBV9 to TRBJ2-1; tentatively, D is TRBD2 (6 bases). This CDR3 has 13 residues. Trimming pared 10 bases from V and 7 bases from J, leaving 18 bases between. Germline CDR1 reads SGDLS; CDR2 reads YYNGEE. CDR3 region: CAGATGTLNEQFF. The CDR3 DNA is TGTGCCGGCGCCACCGGGACTCTTAATGAGCAGTTCTTC.

This chain connects TRBV28 to TRBJ2-7; the D is unclear. The CDR3 runs to 15 residues. V lost 6 bases to trimming and J lost 4 bases, with 19 bases between them. CDR1 is MDHEN, CDR2 SYDVKM, per germline. For the CDR3, the DNA is TGTGCCAGCAGCCGTTCCCTCGGGTTCATTTACGAGCAGTACTTC. Its translation: CASSRSLGFIYEQYF.

The genes are TRBV7-8 and TRBJ2-5, with 8 positions matching TRBD1. The germline V gene encodes CDR1 SGHVS and CDR2 FQNEAQ. After removal of 5 bases from V and 10 bases from J, the junction contained 15 bases not matched to a gene. This CDR3 has 15 residues. The CDR3 loop is CASSPGTGSIGNQYF. CDR3 nucleotides: TGTGCCAGCAGCCCAGGGACAGGCTCAATAGGGAACCAGTACTTC.

CDR3 sequence: CASSQEGGVRNTEAFF. CDR3 sequence (DNA): TGTGCCAGCAGCCAAGAGGGAGGGGTTAGGAACACTGAAGCTTTCTTT. The chain recombines TRBV14 with TRBJ1-1; D perhaps matches TRBD1 (5 bases). Germline loops: CDR1 SGHDN, CDR2 FVKESK. The CDR3 loop spans 16 amino acids. Between the trimmed V and J ends, which lost 0 bases and 1 base, there was a span of 12 bases.

DNA for the CDR3: TGCGCCAGCAGCCTCGGACTAGGCGGCTACGAGCAGTACTTC. As protein: CASSLGLGGYEQYF. The gene calls are TRBV4-1 and TRBJ2-7; 7 bases are shared with TRBD2. Germline CDR1 and CDR2: MGHRA and YSYEKL. The CDR3 runs to 14 residues. Trimming took 4 bases from V and 3 from J; bases not matched to a gene: 6.

The CDR3 DNA reads TGCGCCAGCAGCTTGGGAGGTAGTGGGACAGGGATAGGAGAGACCCAGTACTTC. This encodes CASSLGGSGTGIGETQYF. The chain carries TRBV5-1 and TRBJ2-5, with TRBD1 matching over 9 bases. The germline CDR1 and CDR2 sequences are SGHRS and YFSETQ. The trim removed 0 bases at V and 4 bases at J, leaving 13 bases unmatched. CDR3 length: 18 amino acids.

The chain uses TRBV5-6 and TRBJ2-7; D gene uncertain. The CDR3 has 13 amino acids. Trimming pared 1 base from V and 2 bases from J, leaving 7 bases between. Per the germline V gene, CDR1 is SGHDT and CDR2 is YYEEEE. The CDR3 sequence: CASSLWQTYEQYF. CDR3 coding DNA: TGTGCCAGCAGCTTGTGGCAGACCTACGAGCAGTACTTC.

The chain recombines TRBV6-5 with TRBJ1-4; 7 bases map to TRBD1. Per the germline V gene, CDR1 is MNHEY and CDR2 is SVGAGI. The CDR3 is 15 residues long. With V trimmed by 2 bases and J by 1 base, 1 base remained unmatched. CDR3 bases: TGTGCCAGCAGTTACAGGGGGCTAACTAATGAAAAACTGTTTTTT. Amino acids: CASSYRGLTNEKLFF.